These 9 T cell receptor beta chains were sequenced from one sample in a study of shared clonotypes between healthy human individuals (dated by TCRdb to between 2020 and 2021). Library preparation used the immunoSEQ multiplex PCR assay. TCRdb's version of the immuneACCESS table is confined to in-frame rearrangements and falls short of the full clone set. An unresolved V gene accounts for under half of the shortfall where checked; the remainder is of unknown origin. The sample table records some 2,100,000 clones; 90% to 97% of these occur just once. The ten largest clonotypes hold less than 0.15% of the sample. Sequenced sample: naive CD4+ T cells sorted from blood. Read against the paper, the sample's cell subset or site label means: CD45RA+ positively selected. The receptors were sampled from a young man in good health.

The J gene is TRBJ1-5, the V gene TRBV10-3; D not certain. Germline V lookup: CDR1 ENHRY, CDR2 SYGVKD. Trimming left V 10 bases short and J 0 bases short, with 16 bases between. The CDR3 has 15 amino acids. This CDR3 reads CATTQDGYSNQPQHF. The CDR3 nucleotides read TGTGCCACCACTCAGGACGGGTATAGCAATCAGCCCCAGCATTTT.

Concerning this clone: This same CDR3 is encoded by further DNA sequences in the sample. The chain uses TRBV6-1 and TRBJ2-7; 9 bases are shared with TRBD1. CDR1 and CDR2 from the germline V gene are MNHNS and SASEGT. The J segment lost 3 bases and the V segment lost 4 bases, leaving 4 bases of the junction unmatched. The length of the CDR3 is 14 residues. CDR3 DNA sequence: TGTGCCAGCAGTGGAGGACAGGGGATCTACGAGCAGTACTTC. It yields the protein CASSGGQGIYEQYF.

The chain combines TRBV30 with TRBJ2-5, with D hard to call. CDR1 is GTSNPN and CDR2 is SVGIG in the germline V gene (reference sequence). V lost 4 bases, J lost 2 bases, and 11 bases lay in between. CDR3 length: 13 amino acids. The CDR3 loop reads CAWTKSGQETQYF. The CDR3 DNA reads as TGTGCCTGGACGAAATCAGGACAAGAGACCCAGTACTTC.

As concerns this clone: Other DNA sequences in this specimen translate into the identical CDR3. J is TRBJ2-7 and V is TRBV5-6; D unclear. The CDR3 runs to 11 residues. The germline V gene has CDR1 SGHDT and CDR2 YYEEEE. V lost 4 bases and J lost 2, with 4 bases in between. The CDR3 DNA reads TGTGCCAGCAGCCACGCCTACGAGCAGTACTTC. Translated: CASSHAYEQYF.

The chain joins TRBV7-2 to TRBJ1-2; weak D call: TRBD1 (5 bases). Germline CDR1 and CDR2: SGHTA and FQGNSA. With 2 bases removed from V and 3 bases from J, the gap between germline ends came to 10 bases. The CDR3 has 14 residues. For the CDR3, the DNA is TGTGCCAGCAGCTTAAGCAGGGTTCACTATGGCTACACCTTC. Translating gives CASSLSRVHYGYTF.

The chain employs TRBV27 and TRBJ2-2; unclear D gene. V lost 3 bases and J 1 base, leaving 6 bases between the germline ends. From germline, CDR1 is MNHEY and CDR2 SMNVEV (reference sequence). The CDR3 contains 14 residues. CDR3 protein: CASSFGRNTGELFF. For the CDR3, the DNA is TGTGCCAGCAGTTTTGGAAGGAACACCGGGGAGCTGTTTTTT.

The chain recombines TRBV11-2 with TRBJ2-3, with 7 bases lining up with TRBD2. CDR1 SGHAT and CDR2 FQNNGV come from the germline V gene. The CDR3 has 15 amino acids. V shed 6 bases, J shed 1 base, and the junction held 7 bases outside the gene matches. The CDR3 DNA follows: TGTGCCAGCAGGGACGTCAGCGGGGGCACAGATACGCAGTATTTT. This sequence encodes CASRDVSGGTDTQYF.

The V call is TRBV5-4, the J call TRBJ2-2, with unresolved D. Germline CDR1 and CDR2: SGHNT and YYREEE (reference sequence). Trimming removed 1 base at V and 6 bases at J, with 19 bases between. The CDR3 totals 17 residues. The CDR3 is CASSLSAWGLTPGELFF. In DNA form, the CDR3 reads TGTGCCAGCAGCTTGTCAGCGTGGGGTCTAACACCCGGGGAGCTGTTTTTT.

This chain connects TRBV29-1 to TRBJ2-7; 12 bases line up with TRBD2. This CDR3 comprises 15 residues. With 4 bases clipped from V and 0 bases from J, the junction kept 4 bases outside the gene matches. Germline V gene lookup returns CDR1 SQVTM and CDR2 ANQGSEA. This chain's CDR3 is CSVAGTSGFSYEQYF. The CDR3 DNA follows: TGCAGCGTTGCCGGGACTAGCGGGTTCTCCTACGAGCAGTACTTC.